This entry describes one T cell receptor (beta chain). What it binds is unknown. PCR employed 60 Vbeta and 13 Jbeta primers. Assay: immunoSEQ multiplex PCR; the TCRdb copy retains only in-frame clones and omits some. Counted here are around 100,000 clones, roughly 84% occurring once; the ten biggest clones make up 2.1%. This sample is part of a study of cytomegalovirus exposure and HLA in healthy donors. General observations from the study: Earlier results showed most TCR beta V segments being productive about 90% or about 30% of the time. A link between a missense DCLRE1C variant and TCR beta V- and J-gene trimming emerged from a later analysis. Through in vitro validation, a few CMV-associated chains were shown to be specific for CMV antigens. In a later analysis, HLA-associated TCR beta chains were more clonally expanded than equally common others.

Germline CDR1 is GTSNPN and CDR2 is SVGIG (reference sequence). V was pared by 4 bases and J by 2 bases, with 7 bases of the junction left unmatched. There are 14 residues in the CDR3. This chain joins TRBV30 and TRBJ2-7, with 8 bases aligning to TRBD1. Material: PBMCs. This clonotype was sampled from a man in his late teens or twenties in good health and CMV-seronegative. The CDR3 DNA sequence: TGTGCCTGGAAATGGCAGGGGGCTCCCTACGAGCAGTACTTC. Protein product: CAWKWQGAPYEQYF.